Listed below are T cell receptor beta chains from one sample, sequenced in a study of glioma-infiltrating T cells. TCRdb re-derived calls from the multiplex PCR reads in MiXCR, one entry per CDR3 protein. The sample holds about 130,000 distinct CDR3 sequences, 24% seen once. The sequencing sample was made of glioma tissue, nonneoplastic brain tissue, or PBMCs (not recorded which). The source is a human donor with low-grade glioma or glioblastoma, undergoing nonglioma brain surgery, or in good health (not recorded which). CDR3s include the opening cysteine and the closing phenylalanine or tryptophan. A D gene is named only where the DNA matches it firmly. Size is stated for part of the rows, as once, few or many counts, or as a class when the clone is expanded.

CDR3 protein,CDR3 DNA,J gene,V gene,clone size,D gene
CASSEAVRGETQYF,TGTGCCAGCAGTGAAGCCGTCAGGGGAGAGACCCAGTACTTC,TRBJ2-5,TRBV2,NA,NA
CASSGELTNTEAFF,TGTGCCAGCAGCGGGGAACTAACGAACACTGAAGCTTTCTTT,TRBJ1-1,TRBV6-1,NA,NA
CASSWDSYNQPQHF,TGTGCCAGCAGTTGGGACTCCTACAATCAGCCCCAGCATTTT,TRBJ1-5,TRBV2,few,NA
CATSDPTSGARFSSYNEQFF,TGTGCCACCAGTGACCCTACTAGCGGGGCCCGATTTAGCTCCTACAATGAGCAGTTCTTC,TRBJ2-1,TRBV24-1,NA,TRBD2
CASSQDNEKLFF,TGTGCCAGCAGCCAGGATAATGAAAAACTGTTTTTT,TRBJ1-4,TRBV14,NA,NA
CASSFTGELFF,TGTGCCAGCAGTTTCACCGGGGAGCTGTTTTTT,TRBJ2-2,TRBV12-3/TRBV12-4,few,NA
CAIRGQERSGYTF,TGTGCCATCAGGGGACAGGAGAGGTCTGGCTACACCTTC,TRBJ1-2,TRBV10-3,few,TRBD1
CASNQDPGTVNTEAFF,TGTGCCAGCAACCAAGATCCCGGGACAGTTAACACTGAAGCTTTCTTT,TRBJ1-1,TRBV3-1,NA,TRBD1
CASSPSNEETQYF,TGTGCCAGCAGTCCCTCGAACGAAGAGACCCAGTACTTC,TRBJ2-5,TRBV28,many,NA
CASSQQGTGNTEAFF,TGCGCCAGCAGCCAACAGGGGACTGGTAACACTGAAGCTTTCTTT,TRBJ1-1,TRBV4-1,few,NA
CASSYGRASGTDTQYF,TGTGCCAGCTCCTATGGGAGGGCTAGCGGCACAGATACGCAGTATTTT,TRBJ2-3,TRBV7-2,few,TRBD2
CSAGTGADSPLHF,TGCAGTGCTGGGACAGGGGCCGATTCACCCCTCCACTTT,TRBJ1-6,TRBV20-1,NA,TRBD1
CANSLPLTGLGTEAFF,TGTGCCAACTCCCTTCCCTTAACAGGTTTGGGAACTGAAGCTTTCTTT,TRBJ1-1,TRBV6-1,few,NA
CASLDRGYGYTF,TGTGCCAGCCTGGACAGGGGATATGGCTACACCTTC,TRBJ1-2,TRBV19,few,TRBD1
CASNGQVMNTEAFF,TGTGCCAGCAATGGACAGGTCATGAACACTGAAGCTTTCTTT,TRBJ1-1,TRBV2,many,TRBD1
CASKVADTQYF,TGTGCCAGCAAAGTCGCAGATACGCAGTATTTT,TRBJ2-3,TRBV6-1,many,NA
CASSFPFGGRRLNTQYF,TGTGCCAGCAGCTTCCCTTTTGGGGGGAGGCGCTTGAATACGCAGTATTTT,TRBJ2-3,TRBV7-9,few,NA
CSASAPIAGGTDTQYF,TGCAGTGCTAGTGCCCCCATAGCGGGGGGAACAGATACGCAGTATTTT,TRBJ2-3,TRBV20-1,few,TRBD2
CASTLRADTEAFF,TGTGCCAGCACCCTAAGAGCGGACACTGAAGCTTTCTTT,TRBJ1-1,TRBV27,few,NA
CSATGTGGYGYTF,TGCAGTGCTACCGGGACAGGGGGATATGGCTACACCTTC,TRBJ1-2,TRBV20-1,many,TRBD1
CSARGGLAELTDTQYF,TGCAGTGCTAGAGGGGGACTAGCGGAACTCACAGATACGCAGTATTTT,TRBJ2-3,TRBV20-1,few,TRBD2
CASTLGVDNGYTF,TGTGCCAGCACCCTAGGGGTCGACAATGGCTACACCTTC,TRBJ1-2,TRBV12-3/TRBV12-4,NA,NA
CASSQDIRQVNTEAFF,TGCGCCAGCAGCCAAGATATAAGACAAGTGAACACTGAAGCTTTCTTT,TRBJ1-1,TRBV4-1,few,NA
CASSQEEGNNEQFF,TGCGCCAGCAGCCAAGAGGAAGGAAACAATGAGCAGTTCTTC,TRBJ2-1,TRBV4-1,medium-sized,NA
CRPTGGAGTGAFF,TGCAGGCCGACAGGGGGGGCGGGGACGGGGGCTTTCTTT,TRBJ1-1,TRBV20-1,once,TRBD1
CASSIDGMSTEAFF,TGTGCCAGCAGTATCGACGGAATGAGCACTGAAGCTTTCTTT,TRBJ1-1,TRBV6-1,many,NA
CASSPVAEAFF,TGTGCCAGCAGCCCCGTGGCCGAAGCTTTCTTT,TRBJ1-1,TRBV12-3/TRBV12-4,NA,NA
CASSDRGHQETQYF,TGTGCCAGCAGCGACAGGGGGCACCAAGAGACCCAGTACTTC,TRBJ2-5,TRBV25-1,medium-sized,TRBD1
CASSPGGVSTEAFF,TGTGCCAGCAGCCCCGGTGGGGTCAGCACTGAAGCTTTCTTT,TRBJ1-1,TRBV9,few,NA
CSTPGQGSTDTQYF,TGCAGCACGCCGGGACAGGGAAGCACAGATACGCAGTATTTT,TRBJ2-3,TRBV29-1,few,TRBD1
CASSVSAGSTDTQYF,TGTGCCAGCAGCGTAAGTGCGGGGAGCACAGATACGCAGTATTTT,TRBJ2-3,TRBV9,few,NA
CASSQDIGRSGGYQPQHF,TGTGCCAGCAGCCAAGATATCGGTCGTTCGGGCGGTTATCAGCCCCAGCATTTT,TRBJ1-5,TRBV14,NA,NA
CASSELRQETQYF,TGTGCCAGCAGTGAGCTCAGGCAAGAGACCCAGTACTTC,TRBJ2-5,TRBV2,NA,NA
CASSQRATGQTNTGELFF,TGTGCCAGCAGCCAGAGAGCTACGGGACAGACAAACACCGGGGAGCTGTTTTTT,TRBJ2-2,TRBV6-5,NA,TRBD1
CSARVTGGRGDTQYF,TGCAGTGCTAGAGTTACGGGGGGCCGCGGGGATACGCAGTATTTT,TRBJ2-3,TRBV20-1,NA,NA
CSARDGGGISYNEQFF,TGCAGTGCTAGAGACGGCGGGGGGATCTCCTACAATGAGCAGTTCTTC,TRBJ2-1,TRBV20-1,NA,TRBD2
CASSLIYGETQYF,TGTGCCAGCAGCTTAATCTATGGAGAGACCCAGTACTTC,TRBJ2-5,TRBV7-3,many,NA
CASSGKPEGNTDTQYF,TGTGCCAGCAGCGGGAAACCCGAGGGAAACACAGATACGCAGTATTTT,TRBJ2-3,TRBV5-4,few,NA